The 29 T cell receptor beta chains in this list originate from one sample, sequenced in a study of blood T cell repertoires in COVID-19 (TCRdb year 2020). Receptor amplification or capture employed the immunoSEQ multiplex PCR assay. TCRdb took this table from immuneACCESS and kept in-frame rearrangements with V and J called. Such tables lack part of the clones; where checked against another copy, unresolved V genes explain under half of the gap, and the rest is unexplained. A total of fewer than 250,000 clones appear in this sample, roughly 90% of them only once. The ten top clones hold 2.6% of the sample. The sample consisted of PBMCs or T cells enriched from blood (not recorded which). These receptors were obtained from a woman in her thirties with acute COVID-19.

V is TRBV5-1 and J is TRBJ1-3; no reliable D call. V lost 4 bases and J lost 0, with 11 bases in between. Germline assignment: CDR1 SGHRS and CDR2 YFSETQ. The CDR3 totals 15 residues. CDR3: CASSPGADSGNTIYF. The CDR3 bases are TGCGCCAGCAGCCCCGGAGCGGACTCTGGAAACACCATATATTTT.

V and J are TRBV7-2 and TRBJ1-5, with a tentative D call TRBD1 (5 bases). CDR1 SGHTA and CDR2 FQGNSA come from the germline V gene. V dropped 1 base and J dropped 5 bases, with 12 bases sitting between them. CDR3 length equals 15 residues. CDR3 nucleotide sequence: TGTGCCAGCAGCTTAGAGTGGGGGGGACATCAGCCCCAGCATTTT. This gives the protein CASSLEWGGHQPQHF.

The chain combines TRBV5-4 with TRBJ2-1; 8 bases align to TRBD2. Per the germline V gene, CDR1 is SGHNT and CDR2 is YYREEE (reference sequence). The V segment lost 0 bases and the J segment 0 bases; nucleotides outside the gene matches: 5. The CDR3 is made up of 17 amino acids. DNA for the CDR3: TGTGCCAGCAGCTTGGTGCGGGGGGCTTCCTCCTACAATGAGCAGTTCTTC. Translated: CASSLVRGASSYNEQFF.

The chain combines TRBV5-1 with TRBJ2-5; the match to TRBD1 covers 8 bases. Germline loops: CDR1 SGHRS, CDR2 YFSETQ. The CDR3 runs to 16 residues. Trimming removed 4 bases from V and 4 bases from J; junction bases left unmatched: 12. Written as DNA, the CDR3 is TGCGCCAGCAGCCCTCAGGGGGCTAGTGTGGGAGAGACCCAGTACTTC. It encodes CASSPQGASVGETQYF. The complete variable domain, with remaining parts taken from reference TRBV5-1 and TRBJ2-5, reads KAGVTQTPRYLIKTRGQQVTLSCSPISGHRSVSWYQQTPGQGLQFLFEYFSETQRNKGNFPGRFSGRQFSNSRSEMNVSTLELGDSALYLCASSPQGASVGETQYFGPGTRLLVL.

This clone was detected once. The V call is TRBV7-8, the J call TRBJ2-1; 8 bases fit TRBD1. V gave up 5 bases and J gave up 4 bases; unmatched junction bases: 10. The CDR3 runs to 16 residues. Per the germline V gene, CDR1 is SGHVS and CDR2 is FQNEAQ. The CDR3 coding sequence is TGTGCCAGCAGCCCACCAGAGACAGGGGTGTACAATGAGCAGTTCTTC. Amino acid sequence: CASSPPETGVYNEQFF.

The rearrangement joins TRBV18 to TRBJ1-1, with 8 bases that match TRBD1. There are 16 residues in the CDR3. The germline V gene encodes CDR1 KGHSH and CDR2 LQKENI. V lost 3 bases to trimming and J lost 3 bases; unmatched junction nucleotides: 9. CDR3 in amino acids: CASSPFRGRRDTEAFF. The CDR3 DNA reads as TGTGCCAGCTCACCTTTCAGGGGGCGCAGAGACACTGAAGCTTTCTTT. The complete variable domain, with remaining parts taken from reference TRBV18 and TRBJ1-1, reads NAGVMQNPRHLVRRRGQEARLRCSPMKGHSHVYWYRQLPEEGLKFMVYLQKENIIDESGMPKERFSAEFPKEGPSILRIQQVVRGDSAAYFCASSPFRGRRDTEAFFGQGTRLTVV.

The chain has TRBV5-1 and TRBJ1-1; a weak D match, TRBD1 (5 bases). V was trimmed by 6 bases and J by 0 bases, leaving 21 bases between them. The germline CDR1 and CDR2 sequences are SGHRS and YFSETQ. The CDR3 totals 17 residues. CDR3 amino acids: CASMPSAGWGVNTEAFF. The CDR3 coding sequence is TGCGCCAGCATGCCCTCGGCGGGATGGGGGGTGAACACTGAAGCTTTCTTT.

V gene TRBV2 combines with J gene TRBJ1-2, with D unresolved. Germline V gene data show CDR1 as SNHLY and CDR2 as FYNNEI. The CDR3 is made up of 11 amino acids. Trimming removed 7 bases at V and 8 bases at J, with 11 bases between. As DNA, the CDR3 is TGTGCCAGCACCCCGGCGGTAGGCTACACCTTC. This encodes CASTPAVGYTF.

V is TRBV15 and J is TRBJ2-6, with 11 bases lining up with TRBD1. V gave up 9 bases and J gave up 3 bases; unmatched junction bases: 10. CDR3 size: 17 residues. Looked up from germline, CDR1 is LNHNV and CDR2 is YYDKDF (reference sequence). In DNA form, the CDR3 reads TGTGCCACAGACCCGGGACAGGGGGTGTATGGGGCCAACGTCCTGACTTTC. Translation gives CATDPGQGVYGANVLTF. Full variable domain (remainder filled in from reference TRBV15 and TRBJ2-6): DAMVIQNPRYQVTQFGKPVTLSCSQTLNHNVMYWYQQKSSQAPKLLFHYYDKDFNNEADTPDNFQSRRPNTSFCFLDIRSPGLGDTAMYLCATDPGQGVYGANVLTFGAGSRLTVL.

This chain links TRBV30 with TRBJ1-1; D perhaps matches TRBD1 (6 bases). V gave up 4 bases and J gave up 1 base, with 22 bases separating them. The CDR3 totals 17 residues. Germline loops: CDR1 GTSNPN, CDR2 SVGIG (reference sequence). This CDR3 reads CAWTFPPGAGANTEAFF. In nucleotides, the CDR3 is TGTGCCTGGACCTTTCCCCCCGGAGCGGGGGCGAACACTGAAGCTTTCTTT.

DNA for the CDR3: TGTGCCAGTAGCAAATTATACAGGGAGTTTGACATTCAGTACTTC. Translated: CASSKLYREFDIQYF. V is TRBV19 and J is TRBJ2-4; possible D gene TRBD1, 6 bases. V was pared by 6 bases and J by 8 bases, with 20 bases between. Germline V lookup: CDR1 LNHDA, CDR2 SQIVND (reference sequence). This CDR3 has 15 amino acids.

The V and J genes are TRBV7-2 and TRBJ2-1, with TRBD1 identical over 7 bases. Germline values: CDR1 SGHTA, CDR2 FQGNSA. J was trimmed by 0 bases and V by 2 bases; bases with no gene match: 1. There are 15 residues in the CDR3. The CDR3 sequence: CASSLRDSSYNEQFF. The CDR3, as DNA: TGTGCCAGCAGCTTAAGGGACAGCTCCTACAATGAGCAGTTCTTC.

This chain uses TRBV19 with TRBJ2-1; tentative D call: TRBD2 (5 bases). Germline V gene data show CDR1 as LNHDA and CDR2 as SQIVND (reference sequence). CDR3 length: 15 residues. The V and J ends lost 7 bases and 0 bases respectively, with 13 bases between them. This chain's CDR3 is CASIGRVGSYNEQFF. The CDR3 DNA is TGTGCCAGTATTGGGCGGGTGGGCTCCTACAATGAGCAGTTCTTC. Combining the CDR3 with reference TRBV19 and TRBJ2-1 gives the whole variable domain DGGITQSPKYLFRKEGQNVTLSCEQNLNHDAMYWYRQDPGQGLRLIYYSQIVNDFQKGDIAEGYSVSREKKESFPLTVTSAQKNPTAFYLCASIGRVGSYNEQFFGPGTRLTVL.

This clone turned up a few times. This chain joins TRBV7-2 and TRBJ2-7, with D tentatively TRBD2 (5 bases). V shed 2 bases and J shed 3 bases, with 14 bases lying between them. The CDR3 has 15 amino acids. Germline assignment: CDR1 SGHTA and CDR2 FQGNSA. The CDR3 coding sequence is TGTGCCAGCAGCTTATCCGCGACTACATACTACGAGCAGTACTTC. Translation: CASSLSATTYYEQYF.

The genes are TRBV7-2 and TRBJ2-1; no clear D. The CDR3 sequence is 16 residues long. V lost 5 bases to trimming and J lost 0 bases, with 14 bases between them. Per germline, CDR1 SGHTA and CDR2 FQGNSA. CDR3 residues: CASSPPSTSSYNEQFF. The CDR3 bases are TGTGCCAGCAGCCCGCCGAGTACTTCCTCCTACAATGAGCAGTTCTTC. Full variable domain (missing parts from reference TRBV7-2 and TRBJ2-1): GAGVSQSPSNKVTEKGKDVELRCDPISGHTALYWYRQSLGQGLEFLIYFQGNSAPDKSGLPSDRFSAERTGGSVSTLTIQRTQQEDSAVYLCASSPPSTSSYNEQFFGPGTRLTVL.

This chain joins TRBV21-1 and TRBJ1-2; whether TRBD1, the table's D call, matches the DNA was not checked. TRBV21-1 counts as a pseudogene. This CDR3 is built from 10 residues. The CDR3 DNA sequence: TGTGCCAGCAGCAAGTCAAGGGGAACCTTC. The encoded protein is CASSKSRGTF.

The CDR3 loop is CASSQDSTSGGSTDTQYF. CDR3 sequence (DNA): TGTGCCAGCAGCCAAGATTCAACTAGCGGGGGGAGCACAGATACGCAGTATTTT. This chain connects TRBV3-1 (or the pseudogene TRBV3-2) to TRBJ2-3, with 12 bases identical to TRBD2. Germline V gene sequence: CDR1 LGHDT, CDR2 YNNKEL (reference sequence). The length of the CDR3 is 18 residues. Trimming took 0 bases from V and 0 from J; bases not matched to a gene: 4.

The chain couples TRBV7-2 to TRBJ2-7, with TRBD1 identical over 9 bases. V lost 4 bases to trimming and J lost 6 bases; unmatched junction nucleotides: 1. The V gene's germline CDR1 is SGHTA and CDR2 FQGNSA. This CDR3 spans 12 amino acids. CDR3 DNA: TGTGCCAGCAGCTACAGGGGGCGCGAGCAGTACTTC. Its translation is CASSYRGREQYF.

This clone was detected only once. The CDR3 here is CASSPTTSGTGLDEQYF. DNA for the CDR3: TGTGCCAGCAGCCCAACAACATCCGGGACAGGGTTGGACGAGCAGTACTTC. The J gene is TRBJ2-7, the V gene TRBV7-8; TRBD1 agrees at 9 bases. The CDR3 is 17 amino acids. Germline V CDR1 and CDR2: SGHVS, FQNEAQ. J lost 5 bases, V lost 5 bases, and 16 bases had no gene match.

This clone occurred once. The genes are TRBV9 and TRBJ1-2, with D perhaps TRBD1 (5 bases). The CDR3 sequence is 13 residues long. CDR1 SGDLS and CDR2 YYNGEE come from the germline V gene. Deletions cut 5 bases from V and 4 bases from J, with 12 bases between. Here the CDR3 reads CASRPTGGYGYTF. CDR3 coding DNA: TGTGCCAGCAGACCCACAGGTGGCTATGGCTACACCTTC.

The genes are TRBV28 and TRBJ2-3; 9 bases align to TRBD2. V trimming: 9 bases; J trimming: 2 bases; junction bases outside the gene matches: 9. The CDR3 length is 15 residues. Germline CDR1 reads MDHEN; CDR2 reads SYDVKM. CDR3 sequence: CASLETSGSTDTQYF. CDR3 sequence (DNA): TGTGCCAGTCTCGAGACTAGCGGCTCCACAGATACGCAGTATTTT.

This chain connects TRBV5-4 to TRBJ2-1; D not resolved. V lost 4 bases to trimming and J lost 7 bases, with 15 bases between them. Looked up from germline, CDR1 is SGHNT and CDR2 is YYREEE (reference sequence). This CDR3 region has 14 residues. CDR3 loop: CASSASPSENEQFF. CDR3 DNA: TGTGCCAGCAGCGCGAGCCCGAGTGAGAATGAGCAGTTCTTC.

The CDR3 nucleotides are TGTGCCAGCAGCTCAAGTGGACAGGGATATACCTATGGCTACACCTTC. Its translation: CASSSSGQGYTYGYTF. This chain joins TRBV7-9 and TRBJ1-2, with 8 bases identical to TRBD1. The V and J ends lost 4 bases and 4 bases, in that order; junction bases with no gene match: 11. Germline CDR1 and CDR2: SEHNR and FQNEAQ (reference sequence). CDR3 size: 16 residues. Based on the CDR3 plus reference TRBV7-9 and TRBJ1-2, the full variable domain is DTGVSQNPRHKITKRGQNVTFRCDPISEHNRLYWYRQTLGQGPEFLTYFQNEAQLEKSRLLSDRFSAERPKGSFSTLEIQRTEQGDSAMYLCASSSSGQGYTYGYTFGSGTRLTVV.

The chain couples TRBV4-1 to TRBJ1-4; D remains ambiguous. CDR3 length equals 14 residues. Per germline, CDR1 MGHRA and CDR2 YSYEKL. V lost 1 base to trimming and J lost 6 bases, with 9 bases between them. CDR3 region: CASSQAGVDEKLFF. The CDR3 coding sequence is TGCGCCAGCAGCCAAGCCGGGGTTGATGAAAAACTGTTTTTT.

The chain employs TRBV12-5 and TRBJ1-1; perhaps TRBD1 as D (5 bases). V lost 1 base and J lost 1, with 16 bases in between. Per the germline V gene, CDR1 is LGHNT and CDR2 is FRNRAP. The length of the CDR3 is 17 residues. The DNA of the CDR3 is TGTGCTAGTGGTTTGGAACATGTGGGGGGTTCGAACACTGAAGCTTTCTTT. Amino acids: CASGLEHVGGSNTEAFF.

CDR3 in DNA: TGTGCCAGCAGCTTCGGACAGGGGGCTGGAAACACCATATATTTT. Translation gives CASSFGQGAGNTIYF. V usage is TRBV7-6 and J usage is TRBJ1-3; TRBD1 agrees at 10 bases. Germline lookup yields CDR1 SGHVS and CDR2 FNYEAQ. The CDR3 loop spans 15 amino acids. V lost 3 bases, J lost 2 bases, and 1 base stayed unmatched.

CDR3 in DNA: TGTGCCAGCAGCCAAGATTGGGCTAGCGGGGGAGAGACCCAGTACTTC. Its protein product is CASSQDWASGGETQYF. The chain is built from TRBV4-2 and TRBJ2-5; 10 bases align to TRBD2. This CDR3 is 16 amino acids long. Germline assignment: CDR1 LGHNA and CDR2 YNFKEQ. The J segment lost 4 bases and the V segment lost 0 bases, leaving 5 bases of the junction unmatched.

The rearrangement uses TRBV6-6 and TRBJ1-2, with D possibly TRBD1 on 5 matching bases. With 6 bases removed from V and 7 bases from J, the gap between germline ends came to 24 bases. The germline CDR1 and CDR2 sequences are MNHNY and SVGAGI (reference sequence). CDR3 length equals 16 residues. The chain's CDR3 is CASREQFTGDYVGYTF. CDR3 nucleotides: TGTGCCAGCAGAGAACAGTTCACTGGGGACTATGTTGGCTACACCTTC.

The chain couples TRBV2 to TRBJ1-2; D uncertain. V dropped 3 bases and J dropped 8 bases, with 13 bases sitting between them. Germline CDR1 reads SNHLY; CDR2 reads FYNNEI. This CDR3 is built from 13 residues. CDR3 residues: CASSDEALWGYTF. Written as DNA, the CDR3 is TGTGCCAGCAGTGATGAGGCACTTTGGGGCTACACCTTC. Together with reference TRBV2 and TRBJ1-2, the CDR3 gives the full variable domain: EPEVTQTPSHQVTQMGQEVILRCVPISNHLYFYWYRQILGQKVEFLVSFYNNEISEKSEIFDDQFSVERPDGSNFTLKIRSTKLEDSAMYFCASSDEALWGYTFGSGTRLTVV.